This TCR beta chain appears in the sequencing data of a study of blood T cell repertoires in COVID-19. Across the study: T cells, B-cell-depleted T cells, or PBMCs provided the cDNA or gDNA that served as material.

This clone came up once. Germline CDR1 MDHEN, CDR2 SYDVKM. Unmatched junction bases numbered 7, after V lost 6 bases and J lost 4 bases. The CDR3 runs to 14 residues. How the authors handled the data: Reference gene primer amplification gave nucleated cell count estimates. Measured with immunoSEQ multiplex PCR; TCRdb has only the in-frame clones, and not every one. The D gene and trimming were derived from the DNA, and the V and J assignments and clone size from that table. The sample has about 150,000 clones; roughly 79% are singletons. The chain links TRBV28 to TRBJ2-3; 7 nucleotides match TRBD2. This clonotype originated in a woman aged 55-69 years with active or convalescent COVID-19. Sequenced sample: peripheral blood. CDR3 loop: CASRGGRVPDTQYF. In DNA form, the CDR3 reads TGTGCCAGCAGGGGGGGGAGGGTCCCAGATACGCAGTATTTT.